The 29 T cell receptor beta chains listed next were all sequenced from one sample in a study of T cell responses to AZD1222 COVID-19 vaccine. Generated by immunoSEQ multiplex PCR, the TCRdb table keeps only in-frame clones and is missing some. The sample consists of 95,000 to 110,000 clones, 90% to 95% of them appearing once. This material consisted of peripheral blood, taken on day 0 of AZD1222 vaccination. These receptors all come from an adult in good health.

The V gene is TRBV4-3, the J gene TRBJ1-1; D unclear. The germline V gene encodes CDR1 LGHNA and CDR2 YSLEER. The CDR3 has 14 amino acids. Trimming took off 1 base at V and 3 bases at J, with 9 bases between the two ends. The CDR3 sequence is CASSQGAWDTEAFF. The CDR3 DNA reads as TGCGCCAGCAGCCAAGGGGCCTGGGACACTGAAGCTTTCTTT.

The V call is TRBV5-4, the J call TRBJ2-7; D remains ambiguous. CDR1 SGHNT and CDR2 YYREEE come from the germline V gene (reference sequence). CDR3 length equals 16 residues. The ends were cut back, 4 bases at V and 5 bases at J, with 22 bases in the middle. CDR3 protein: CASSPQKGTTRHEQYF. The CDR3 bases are TGTGCCAGCAGCCCGCAAAAGGGTACTACGAGACACGAGCAGTACTTC. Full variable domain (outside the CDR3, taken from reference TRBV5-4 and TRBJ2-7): ETGVTQSPTHLIKTRGQQVTLRCSSQSGHNTVSWYQQALGQGPQFIFQYYREEENGRGNFPPRFSGLQFPNYSSELNVNALELDDSALYLCASSPQKGTTRHEQYFGPGTRLTVT.

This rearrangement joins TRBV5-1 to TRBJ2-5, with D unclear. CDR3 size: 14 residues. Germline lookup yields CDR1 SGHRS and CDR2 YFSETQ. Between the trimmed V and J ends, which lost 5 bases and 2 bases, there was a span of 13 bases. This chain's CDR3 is CASRAAALQETQYF. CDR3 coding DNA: TGCGCCAGCAGAGCCGCCGCTCTGCAAGAGACCCAGTACTTC.

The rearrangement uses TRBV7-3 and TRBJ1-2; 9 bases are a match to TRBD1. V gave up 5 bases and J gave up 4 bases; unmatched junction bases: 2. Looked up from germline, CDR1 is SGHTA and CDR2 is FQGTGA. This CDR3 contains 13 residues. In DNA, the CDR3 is TGTGCCAGCAGCCTGGGACAGGGCTATGGCTACACCTTC. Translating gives CASSLGQGYGYTF.

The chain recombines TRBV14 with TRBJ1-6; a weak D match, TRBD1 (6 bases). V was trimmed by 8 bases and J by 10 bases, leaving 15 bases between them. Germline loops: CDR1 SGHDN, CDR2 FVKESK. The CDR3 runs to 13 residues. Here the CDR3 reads CASRSGGRSPLHF. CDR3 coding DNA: TGTGCCAGCCGGTCGGGGGGCAGGTCACCCCTCCACTTT.

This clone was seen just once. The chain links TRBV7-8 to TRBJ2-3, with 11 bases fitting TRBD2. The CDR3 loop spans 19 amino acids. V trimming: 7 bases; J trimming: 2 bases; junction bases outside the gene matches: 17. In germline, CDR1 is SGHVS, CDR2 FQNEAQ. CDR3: CASIIGLAGGGRNTDTQYF. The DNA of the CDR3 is TGTGCCAGCATAATAGGCCTAGCGGGGGGTGGGAGGAACACAGATACGCAGTATTTT.

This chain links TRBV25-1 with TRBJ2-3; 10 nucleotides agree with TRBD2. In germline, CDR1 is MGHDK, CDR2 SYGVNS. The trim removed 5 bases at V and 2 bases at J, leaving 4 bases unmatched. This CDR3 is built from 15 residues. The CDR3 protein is CASSKRGGHTDTQYF. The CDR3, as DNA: TGTGCCAGCAGTAAGCGGGGGGGCCACACAGATACGCAGTATTTT.

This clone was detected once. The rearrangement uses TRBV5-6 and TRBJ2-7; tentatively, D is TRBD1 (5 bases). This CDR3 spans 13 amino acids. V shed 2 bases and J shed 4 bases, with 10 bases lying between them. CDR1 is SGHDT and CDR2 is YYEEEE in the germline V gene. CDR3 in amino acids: CASSFPTDYEQYF. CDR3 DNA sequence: TGTGCCAGCAGCTTCCCGACAGATTACGAGCAGTACTTC.

CDR3 amino acids: CASSEFTGGSGGTGELFF. CDR3 nucleotide sequence: TGTGCCAGCAGTGAATTCACTGGGGGTAGCGGGGGGACCGGGGAGCTGTTTTTT. The chain couples TRBV25-1 to TRBJ2-2; TRBD2 matches at 10 bases. J gave up 5 bases and V 1 base, and 10 bases lay outside the gene matches. CDR3 size: 18 residues. Germline assignment: CDR1 MGHDK and CDR2 SYGVNS.

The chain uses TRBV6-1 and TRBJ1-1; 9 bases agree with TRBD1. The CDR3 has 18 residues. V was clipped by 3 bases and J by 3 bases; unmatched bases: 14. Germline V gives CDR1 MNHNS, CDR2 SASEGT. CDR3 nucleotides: TGTGCCAGCAGTGATTACCTACAGGGGGCGCATGGGTACACTGAAGCTTTCTTT. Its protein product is CASSDYLQGAHGYTEAFF.

CDR3 sequence (DNA): TGTGCCAGTAGTCCGAGGGATCACGGAGCTTTCTTT. It encodes CASSPRDHGAFF. This chain joins TRBV19 and TRBJ1-1; D remains ambiguous. There are 12 residues in the CDR3. Trimming stripped 5 bases from V and 10 bases from J, with 14 bases between. From germline, CDR1 is LNHDA and CDR2 SQIVND (reference sequence). The full variable domain, rest sourced from reference TRBV19 and TRBJ1-1, is DGGITQSPKYLFRKEGQNVTLSCEQNLNHDAMYWYRQDPGQGLRLIYYSQIVNDFQKGDIAEGYSVSREKKESFPLTVTSAQKNPTAFYLCASSPRDHGAFFGQGTRLTVV.

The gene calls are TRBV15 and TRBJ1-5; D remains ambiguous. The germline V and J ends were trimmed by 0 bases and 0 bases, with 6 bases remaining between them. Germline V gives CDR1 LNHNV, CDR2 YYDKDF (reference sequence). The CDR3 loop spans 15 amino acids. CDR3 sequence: CATSRELFSNQPQHF. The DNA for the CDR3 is TGTGCCACCAGCAGAGAACTATTTAGCAATCAGCCCCAGCATTTT.

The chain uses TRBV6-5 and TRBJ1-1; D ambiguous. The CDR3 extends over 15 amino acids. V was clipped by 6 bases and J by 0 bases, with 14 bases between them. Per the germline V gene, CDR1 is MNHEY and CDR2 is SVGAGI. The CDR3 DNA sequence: TGTGCCAGCAGCCACTCCAGGAGGATGAACACTGAAGCTTTCTTT. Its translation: CASSHSRRMNTEAFF.

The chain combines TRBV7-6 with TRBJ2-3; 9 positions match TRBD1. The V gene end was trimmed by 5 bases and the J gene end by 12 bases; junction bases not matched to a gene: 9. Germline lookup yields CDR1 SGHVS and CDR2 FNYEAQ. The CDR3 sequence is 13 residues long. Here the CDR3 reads CASSQGQGPFQYF. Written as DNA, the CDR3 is TGTGCCAGCAGCCAAGGACAGGGGCCCTTCCAGTATTTT.

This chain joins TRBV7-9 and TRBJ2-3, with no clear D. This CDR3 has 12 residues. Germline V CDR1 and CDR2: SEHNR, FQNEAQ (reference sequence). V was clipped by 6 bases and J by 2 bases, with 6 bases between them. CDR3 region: CASSPNTDTQYF. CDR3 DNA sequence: TGTGCCAGCAGTCCAAACACAGATACGCAGTATTTT.

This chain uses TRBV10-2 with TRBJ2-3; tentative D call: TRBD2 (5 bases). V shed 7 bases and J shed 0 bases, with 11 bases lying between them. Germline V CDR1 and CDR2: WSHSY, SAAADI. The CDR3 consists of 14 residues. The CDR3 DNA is TGCGCCAGCAATACAGCGGCGAGCACAGATACGCAGTATTTT. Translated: CASNTAASTDTQYF.

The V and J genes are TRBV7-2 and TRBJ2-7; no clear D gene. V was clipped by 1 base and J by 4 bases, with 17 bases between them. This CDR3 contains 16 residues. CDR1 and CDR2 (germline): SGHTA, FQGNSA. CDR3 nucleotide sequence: TGTGCCAGCAGCTTAGTTTCTGGCAGGACGAATTACGAGCAGTACTTC. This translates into CASSLVSGRTNYEQYF.

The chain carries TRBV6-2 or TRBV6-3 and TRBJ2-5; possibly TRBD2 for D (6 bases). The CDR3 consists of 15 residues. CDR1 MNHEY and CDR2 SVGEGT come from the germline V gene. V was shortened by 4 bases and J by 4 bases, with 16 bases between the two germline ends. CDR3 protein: CASSWGREDLETQYF. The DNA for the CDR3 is TGTGCCAGCAGTTGGGGAAGGGAGGATTTAGAGACCCAGTACTTC.

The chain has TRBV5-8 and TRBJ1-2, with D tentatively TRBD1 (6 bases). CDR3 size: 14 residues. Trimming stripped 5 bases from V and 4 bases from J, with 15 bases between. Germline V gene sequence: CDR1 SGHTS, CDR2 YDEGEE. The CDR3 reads CASRTEQGTYGYTF. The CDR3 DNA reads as TGTGCCAGCAGAACCGAACAGGGTACCTATGGCTACACCTTC.

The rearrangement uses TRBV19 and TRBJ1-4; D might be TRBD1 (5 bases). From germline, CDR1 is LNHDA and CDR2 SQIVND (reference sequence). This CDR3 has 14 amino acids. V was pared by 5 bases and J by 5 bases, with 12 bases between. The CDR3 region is CASSATGGNEKLFF. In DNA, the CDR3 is TGTGCCAGTAGTGCCACCGGGGGAAATGAAAAACTGTTTTTT.

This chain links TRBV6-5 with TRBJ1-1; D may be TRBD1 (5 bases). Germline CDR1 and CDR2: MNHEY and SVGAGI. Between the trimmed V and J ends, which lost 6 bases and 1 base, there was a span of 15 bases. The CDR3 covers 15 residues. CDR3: CASRNYGTANTEAFF. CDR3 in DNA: TGTGCCAGCAGGAACTACGGGACTGCGAACACTGAAGCTTTCTTT.

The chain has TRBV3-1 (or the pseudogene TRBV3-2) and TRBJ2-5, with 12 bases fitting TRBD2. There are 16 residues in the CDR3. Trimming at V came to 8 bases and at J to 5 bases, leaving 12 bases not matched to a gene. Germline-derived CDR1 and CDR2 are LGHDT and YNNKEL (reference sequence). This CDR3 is CASAYLAGGSGETQYF. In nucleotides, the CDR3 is TGTGCCAGCGCGTATCTAGCGGGGGGGTCCGGGGAGACCCAGTACTTC.

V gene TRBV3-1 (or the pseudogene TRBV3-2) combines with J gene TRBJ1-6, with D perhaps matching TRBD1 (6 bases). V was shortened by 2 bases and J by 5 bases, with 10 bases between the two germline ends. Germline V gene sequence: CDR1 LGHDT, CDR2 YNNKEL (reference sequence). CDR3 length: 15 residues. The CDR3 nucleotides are TGTGCCAGCAGCCAACGGGGGCCGAATAATTCACCCCTCCACTTT. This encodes CASSQRGPNNSPLHF.

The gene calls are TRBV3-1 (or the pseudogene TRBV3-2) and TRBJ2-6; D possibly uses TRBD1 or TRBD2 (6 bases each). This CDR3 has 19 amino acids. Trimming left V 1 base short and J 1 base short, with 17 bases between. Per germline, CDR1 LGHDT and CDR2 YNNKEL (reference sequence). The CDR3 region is CASSQGSGGLRSGANVLTF. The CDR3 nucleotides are TGTGCCAGCAGCCAAGGTAGTGGGGGGCTTAGATCTGGGGCCAACGTCCTGACTTTC.

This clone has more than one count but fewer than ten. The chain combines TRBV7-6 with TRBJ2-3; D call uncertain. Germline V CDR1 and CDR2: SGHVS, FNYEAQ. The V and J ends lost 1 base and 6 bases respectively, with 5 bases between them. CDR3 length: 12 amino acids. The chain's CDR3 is CASSLDSDTQYF. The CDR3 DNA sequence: TGTGCCAGCAGCTTAGATTCGGATACGCAGTATTTT.

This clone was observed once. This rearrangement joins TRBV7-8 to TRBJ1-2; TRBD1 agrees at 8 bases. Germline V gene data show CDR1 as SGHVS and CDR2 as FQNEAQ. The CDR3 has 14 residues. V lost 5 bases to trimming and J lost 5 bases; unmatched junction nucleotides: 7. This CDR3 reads CASSLGQGKYGYTF. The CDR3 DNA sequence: TGTGCCAGCAGCCTCGGACAGGGCAAGTATGGCTACACCTTC.

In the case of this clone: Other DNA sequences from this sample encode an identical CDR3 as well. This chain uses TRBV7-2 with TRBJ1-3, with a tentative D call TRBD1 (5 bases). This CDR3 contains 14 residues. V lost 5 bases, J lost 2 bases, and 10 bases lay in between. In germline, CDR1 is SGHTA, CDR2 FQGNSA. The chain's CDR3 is CASSLGGAGNTIYF. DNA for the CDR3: TGTGCCAGCAGCCTGGGGGGGGCTGGAAACACCATATATTTT. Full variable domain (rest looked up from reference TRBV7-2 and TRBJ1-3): GAGVSQSPSNKVTEKGKDVELRCDPISGHTALYWYRQSLGQGLEFLIYFQGNSAPDKSGLPSDRFSAERTGGSVSTLTIQRTQQEDSAVYLCASSLGGAGNTIYFGEGSWLTVV.

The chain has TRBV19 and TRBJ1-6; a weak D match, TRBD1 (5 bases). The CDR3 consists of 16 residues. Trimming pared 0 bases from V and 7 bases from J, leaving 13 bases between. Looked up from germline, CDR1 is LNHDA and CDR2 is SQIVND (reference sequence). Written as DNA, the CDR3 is TGTGCCAGTAGTATAGATCCTCAGGGTGGGAATTCACCCCTCCACTTT. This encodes CASSIDPQGGNSPLHF.

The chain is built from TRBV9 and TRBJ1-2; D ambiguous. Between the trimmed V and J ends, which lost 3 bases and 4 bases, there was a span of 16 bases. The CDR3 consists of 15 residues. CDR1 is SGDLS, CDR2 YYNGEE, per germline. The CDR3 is CASSATTLEGYGYTF. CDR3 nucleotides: TGTGCCAGCAGCGCGACGACACTAGAAGGCTATGGCTACACCTTC.